This T cell receptor beta chain is drawn from a study of blood T cell repertoires in COVID-19. Study information: COVID-19 samples, acute and convalescent, were from the United States, Italy and Spain. In each case, the material was cDNA or gDNA derived from T cells, B-cell-depleted T cells, or PBMCs.

Per the original methods: Estimated nucleated cell counts came from reference gene primer amplification. The method was immunoSEQ multiplex PCR; TCRdb's version includes in-frame clones alone and lacks a portion of them. V and J calls and clone size come straight from that table; D and trimming were deduced from the DNA. The data show 250,000 to 350,000 clones, with 70% to 90% seen just once and approximately 8.8% held by the top ten. V shed 6 bases and J shed 4 bases, with 19 bases lying between them. Germline V gives CDR1 MNHEY, CDR2 SVGEGT. The CDR3 consists of 15 residues. The material sequenced was peripheral blood. J is TRBJ2-7 and V is TRBV6-2 or TRBV6-3; TRBD1 might be the D (5 bases). The TCR comes from a man aged 18 to 30 with active or convalescent COVID-19. The CDR3 loop is CASSPHPVDNYEQYF. The CDR3 nucleotides read TGTGCCAGCAGCCCACACCCCGTGGACAATTACGAGCAGTACTTC.